These 17 T cell receptor beta chains share one sample of origin, sequenced in a study of T cell changes during pregnancy in multiple sclerosis. The method was immunoSEQ multiplex PCR; TCRdb's version includes in-frame clones alone and lacks a portion of them. The top ten clones hold about 9.6% of a sample with more than 25,000 clones, approximately 88% of them seen once. The sample was CD8+ T cells from peripheral blood mononuclear cells, taken in the first trimester of pregnancy. These receptors all stem from a female donor with multiple sclerosis, enrolled in a pregnancy study.

The chain employs TRBV18 and TRBJ2-7; 7 bases line up with TRBD2. CDR3 length: 16 amino acids. Trimming at V came to 3 bases and at J to 0 bases, leaving 8 bases not matched to a gene. Germline values: CDR1 KGHSH, CDR2 LQKENI. CDR3 residues: CASSPIAGEDSYEQYF. The CDR3 nucleotides read TGTGCCAGCTCACCGATAGCGGGTGAAGACTCCTACGAGCAGTACTTC.

This chain links TRBV7-2 with TRBJ2-1, with D perhaps matching TRBD2 (5 bases). The germline gives CDR1 SGHTA, CDR2 FQGNSA. Trimming stripped 0 bases from V and 6 bases from J, with 9 bases between. This CDR3 has 14 residues. The CDR3 spells CASSLAGARNEQFF. The CDR3 DNA reads TGTGCCAGCAGCTTAGCGGGAGCACGCAATGAGCAGTTCTTC. The variable domain in full, with the rest retrieved from reference TRBV7-2 and TRBJ2-1, is GAGVSQSPSNKVTEKGKDVELRCDPISGHTALYWYRQSLGQGLEFLIYFQGNSAPDKSGLPSDRFSAERTGGSVSTLTIQRTQQEDSAVYLCASSLAGARNEQFFGPGTRLTVL.

The V gene is TRBV19, the J gene TRBJ2-3; 10 positions match TRBD2. J gave up 2 bases and V 2 bases, and 4 bases lay outside the gene matches. CDR1 is LNHDA, CDR2 SQIVND, per germline (reference sequence). The CDR3 totals 16 residues. The CDR3 coding sequence is TGTGCCAGTAGTATATCGGGACTAGCGCCCACAGATACGCAGTATTTT. It specifies CASSISGLAPTDTQYF. The variable domain in full, with the rest retrieved from reference TRBV19 and TRBJ2-3, is DGGITQSPKYLFRKEGQNVTLSCEQNLNHDAMYWYRQDPGQGLRLIYYSQIVNDFQKGDIAEGYSVSREKKESFPLTVTSAQKNPTAFYLCASSISGLAPTDTQYFGPGTRLTVL.

The chain couples TRBV13 to TRBJ1-5, with 7 bases fitting TRBD1. CDR1 and CDR2 (germline): PRHDT, FYEKMQ (reference sequence). Germline trimming cut 8 bases from V and 0 bases from J; bases unmatched to any gene: 7. There are 15 residues in the CDR3. The CDR3 is CASEGTVPSNQPQHF. CDR3 sequence (DNA): TGTGCCAGCGAGGGGACAGTCCCTAGCAATCAGCCCCAGCATTTT.

The chain uses TRBV2 and TRBJ2-7; D is possibly TRBD2 (6 bases). CDR1 and CDR2 from the germline V gene are SNHLY and FYNNEI. V lost 7 bases and J 7 bases, leaving 14 bases between the germline ends. The length of the CDR3 is 12 residues. The CDR3 region is CASIAEGREQYF. In DNA, the CDR3 is TGTGCCAGCATTGCGGAGGGGCGGGAGCAGTACTTC.

CDR3 DNA sequence: TGTGCCAGCAGCTTAGGTGGCGGGGGGACGCCTCAGTCACCCCTCCACTTT. Its translation: CASSLGGGGTPQSPLHF. The chain couples TRBV7-8 to TRBJ1-6; tentatively, D is TRBD1 (5 bases). This CDR3 comprises 17 residues. The V gene's germline CDR1 is SGHVS and CDR2 FQNEAQ. V dropped 1 base and J dropped 10 bases, with 20 bases sitting between them.

The chain joins TRBV6-1 to TRBJ1-3; maybe TRBD1 (6 bases). The CDR3 consists of 14 residues. Germline loops: CDR1 MNHNS, CDR2 SASEGT. The V gene lost 8 bases and the J gene lost 1 base, with 12 bases spanning the gap. For the CDR3, the DNA is TGTGCCAGCCAAACAGGGAGTTCTGGAAACACCATATATTTT. Translation: CASQTGSSGNTIYF.

In its sample, this clone was seen once. The chain combines TRBV27 with TRBJ1-5, with D hard to call. This CDR3 contains 14 residues. With 3 bases removed from V and 5 bases from J, the gap between germline ends came to 11 bases. Germline values: CDR1 MNHEY, CDR2 SMNVEV (reference sequence). The CDR3 region is CASSFGEGDQPQHF. The CDR3, as DNA: TGTGCCAGCAGTTTCGGTGAGGGTGATCAGCCCCAGCATTTT.

The chain has TRBV5-5 and TRBJ1-1; D might be TRBD1 (5 bases). The V end was cut by 2 bases, the J end by 4 bases, with 9 bases between. Germline V gene sequence: CDR1 SGHKS, CDR2 YYEKEE (reference sequence). CDR3 length: 13 residues. CDR3 DNA: TGTGCCAGCAGCTTAGATAGGGGCACTGAAGCTTTCTTT. Protein: CASSLDRGTEAFF. The full variable domain, rest sourced from reference TRBV5-5 and TRBJ1-1, is DAGVTQSPTHLIKTRGQQVTLRCSPISGHKSVSWYQQVLGQGPQFIFQYYEKEERGRGNFPDRFSARQFPNYSSELNVNALLLGDSALYLCASSLDRGTEAFFGQGTRLTVV.

The chain has TRBV5-6 and TRBJ1-1; possibly TRBD1 for D (5 bases). The CDR3 covers 13 residues. V shed 4 bases and J shed 3 bases, with 10 bases lying between them. Germline V gene data show CDR1 as SGHDT and CDR2 as YYEEEE. The CDR3 protein is CASSPPGDTEAFF. The CDR3 nucleotides are TGTGCCAGCAGCCCCCCGGGGGACACTGAAGCTTTCTTT.

The chain combines TRBV19 with TRBJ2-2; the match to TRBD1 covers 7 bases. Germline loops: CDR1 LNHDA, CDR2 SQIVND (reference sequence). This CDR3 has 14 amino acids. V was pared by 10 bases and J by 0 bases, with 5 bases of the junction left unmatched. CDR3 nucleotides: TGTGCCACAAAGACAGGGTCGAACACCGGGGAGCTGTTTTTT. This encodes CATKTGSNTGELFF.

J is TRBJ2-1 and V is TRBV28; 7 bases agree with TRBD2. CDR1 is MDHEN, CDR2 SYDVKM, per germline. Losses at the gene ends were 5 bases for V and 10 bases for J; bases not matched to a gene: 11. This CDR3 contains 14 residues. CDR3 DNA sequence: TGTGCCAGCAGTCATAGCGGGTTGCACCGGGAGCAGTTCTTC. Translated, it gives CASSHSGLHREQFF. Full variable domain (missing parts from reference TRBV28 and TRBJ2-1): DVKVTQSSRYLVKRTGEKVFLECVQDMDHENMFWYRQDPGLGLRLIYFSYDVKMKEKGDIPEGYSVSREKKERFSLILESASTNQTSMYLCASSHSGLHREQFFGPGTRLTVL.

The V call is TRBV27, the J call TRBJ1-1; maybe TRBD1 (5 bases). The CDR3 loop spans 15 amino acids. Between the trimmed V and J ends, which lost 0 bases and 3 bases, there was a span of 11 bases. CDR1 is MNHEY, CDR2 SMNVEV, per germline (reference sequence). The CDR3 protein is CASSLSRGADTEAFF. For the CDR3, the DNA is TGTGCCAGCAGTTTATCTAGGGGCGCGGACACTGAAGCTTTCTTT.

The J gene is TRBJ1-1, the V gene TRBV9, with 7 bases that match TRBD1. CDR3 length: 13 amino acids. The ends lost 4 bases at V and 4 bases at J; junction bases unmatched: 4. Per the germline V gene, CDR1 is SGDLS and CDR2 is YYNGEE. CDR3 amino acids: CASSTAGGTEAFF. Written as DNA, the CDR3 is TGTGCCAGCAGCACCGCAGGGGGCACTGAAGCTTTCTTT.

V and J are TRBV6-5 and TRBJ2-5; D is possibly TRBD1 (5 bases). The germline V and J ends were trimmed by 2 bases and 5 bases, with 15 bases remaining between them. Germline V gene sequence: CDR1 MNHEY, CDR2 SVGAGI. The CDR3 covers 15 residues. This CDR3 reads CASSYRPLQGETQYF. CDR3 DNA sequence: TGTGCCAGCAGTTACCGCCCCCTCCAGGGTGAGACCCAGTACTTC.

The chain couples TRBV5-1 to TRBJ2-7; possibly TRBD1 for D (5 bases). V was shortened by 0 bases and J by 7 bases, with 17 bases between the two germline ends. This CDR3 spans 15 amino acids. CDR1 and CDR2 (germline): SGHRS, YFSETQ. The CDR3 DNA reads TGCGCCAGCAGCTTGGAGGGGTCGTGGTCTCGAGAGCAGTACTTC. Encoded protein: CASSLEGSWSREQYF.

This clone was seen a few times. The gene calls are TRBV30 and TRBJ1-4; D is perhaps TRBD1 (6 bases). The ends were cut back, 0 bases at V and 7 bases at J, with 9 bases in the middle. The CDR3 totals 13 residues. The germline V gene encodes CDR1 GTSNPN and CDR2 SVGIG (reference sequence). The CDR3 loop is CAWSVTGFEKLFF. The CDR3 nucleotides are TGTGCCTGGAGTGTAACAGGGTTTGAAAAACTGTTTTTT. Variable domain in full (rest from reference TRBV30 and TRBJ1-4): SQTIHQWPATLVQPVGSPLSLECTVEGTSNPNLYWYRQAAGRGLQLLFYSVGIGQISSEVPQNLSASRPQDRQFILSSKKLLLSDSGFYLCAWSVTGFEKLFFGSGTQLSVL.